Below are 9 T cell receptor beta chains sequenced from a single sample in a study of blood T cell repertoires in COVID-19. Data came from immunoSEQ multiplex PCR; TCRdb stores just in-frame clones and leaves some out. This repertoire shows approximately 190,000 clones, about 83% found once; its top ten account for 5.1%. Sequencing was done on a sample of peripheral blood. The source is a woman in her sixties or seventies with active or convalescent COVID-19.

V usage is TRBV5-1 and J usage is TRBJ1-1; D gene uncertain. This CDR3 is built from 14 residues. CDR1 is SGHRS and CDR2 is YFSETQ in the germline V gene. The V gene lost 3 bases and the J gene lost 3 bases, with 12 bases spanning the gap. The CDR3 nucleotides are TGCGCCAGCAGCTACTCTTGGAGCGACACTGAAGCTTTCTTT. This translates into CASSYSWSDTEAFF.

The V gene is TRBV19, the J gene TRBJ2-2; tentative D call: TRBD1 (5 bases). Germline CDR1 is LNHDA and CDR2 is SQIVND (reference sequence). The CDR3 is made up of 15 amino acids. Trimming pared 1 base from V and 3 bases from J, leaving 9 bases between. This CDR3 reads CASSIADTYTGELFF. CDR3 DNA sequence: TGTGCCAGTAGTATAGCGGACACCTACACCGGGGAGCTGTTTTTT. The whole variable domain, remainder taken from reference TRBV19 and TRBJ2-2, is DGGITQSPKYLFRKEGQNVTLSCEQNLNHDAMYWYRQDPGQGLRLIYYSQIVNDFQKGDIAEGYSVSREKKESFPLTVTSAQKNPTAFYLCASSIADTYTGELFFGEGSRLTVL.

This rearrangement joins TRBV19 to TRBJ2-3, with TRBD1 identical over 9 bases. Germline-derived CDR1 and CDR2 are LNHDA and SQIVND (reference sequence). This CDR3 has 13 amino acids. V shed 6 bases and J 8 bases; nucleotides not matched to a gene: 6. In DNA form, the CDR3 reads TGTGCCAGTAGGGGACAGGGAGGTGGTACGCAGTATTTT. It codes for CASRGQGGGTQYF.

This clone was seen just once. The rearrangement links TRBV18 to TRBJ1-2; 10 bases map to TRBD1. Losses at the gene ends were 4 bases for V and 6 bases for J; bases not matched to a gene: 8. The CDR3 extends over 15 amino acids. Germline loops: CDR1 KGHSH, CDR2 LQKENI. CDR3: CASSQGTGAPHGYTF. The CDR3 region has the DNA TGTGCCAGCTCACAGGGGACAGGGGCTCCCCATGGCTACACCTTC.

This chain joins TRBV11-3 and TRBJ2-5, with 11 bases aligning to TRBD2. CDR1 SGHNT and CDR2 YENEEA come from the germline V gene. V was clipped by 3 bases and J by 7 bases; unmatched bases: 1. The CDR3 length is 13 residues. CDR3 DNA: TGTGCCAGCAGCTTCGGGACTAGCGGGACCCAGTACTTC. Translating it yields CASSFGTSGTQYF.

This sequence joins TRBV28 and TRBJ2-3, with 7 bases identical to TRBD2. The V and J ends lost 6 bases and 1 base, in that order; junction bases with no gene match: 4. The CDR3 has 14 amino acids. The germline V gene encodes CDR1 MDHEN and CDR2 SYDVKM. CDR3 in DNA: TGTGCCAGCAGCCCGGGGGGACGCACAGATACGCAGTATTTT. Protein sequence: CASSPGGRTDTQYF.

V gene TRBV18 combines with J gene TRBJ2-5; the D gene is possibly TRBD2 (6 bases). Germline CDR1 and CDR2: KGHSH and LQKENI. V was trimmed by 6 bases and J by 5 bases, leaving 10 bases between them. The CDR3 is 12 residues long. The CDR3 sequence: CASSLREETQYF. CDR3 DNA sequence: TGTGCCAGCTCCCTCCGGGAGGAGACCCAGTACTTC.

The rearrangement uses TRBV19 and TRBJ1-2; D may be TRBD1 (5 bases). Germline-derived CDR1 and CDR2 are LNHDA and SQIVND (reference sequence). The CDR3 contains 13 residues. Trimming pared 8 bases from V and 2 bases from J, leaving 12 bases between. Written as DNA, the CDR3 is TGTGCCAGTGGAGGGGTGCCAAACTATGGCTACACCTTC. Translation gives CASGGVPNYGYTF.

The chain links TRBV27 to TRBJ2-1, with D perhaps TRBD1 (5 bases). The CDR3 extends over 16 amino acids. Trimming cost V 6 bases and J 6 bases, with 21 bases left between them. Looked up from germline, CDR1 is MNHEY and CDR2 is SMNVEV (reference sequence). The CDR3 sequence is CASSPFWGLASNEQFF. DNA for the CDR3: TGTGCCAGCAGCCCGTTTTGGGGCTTGGCTAGCAATGAGCAGTTCTTC.